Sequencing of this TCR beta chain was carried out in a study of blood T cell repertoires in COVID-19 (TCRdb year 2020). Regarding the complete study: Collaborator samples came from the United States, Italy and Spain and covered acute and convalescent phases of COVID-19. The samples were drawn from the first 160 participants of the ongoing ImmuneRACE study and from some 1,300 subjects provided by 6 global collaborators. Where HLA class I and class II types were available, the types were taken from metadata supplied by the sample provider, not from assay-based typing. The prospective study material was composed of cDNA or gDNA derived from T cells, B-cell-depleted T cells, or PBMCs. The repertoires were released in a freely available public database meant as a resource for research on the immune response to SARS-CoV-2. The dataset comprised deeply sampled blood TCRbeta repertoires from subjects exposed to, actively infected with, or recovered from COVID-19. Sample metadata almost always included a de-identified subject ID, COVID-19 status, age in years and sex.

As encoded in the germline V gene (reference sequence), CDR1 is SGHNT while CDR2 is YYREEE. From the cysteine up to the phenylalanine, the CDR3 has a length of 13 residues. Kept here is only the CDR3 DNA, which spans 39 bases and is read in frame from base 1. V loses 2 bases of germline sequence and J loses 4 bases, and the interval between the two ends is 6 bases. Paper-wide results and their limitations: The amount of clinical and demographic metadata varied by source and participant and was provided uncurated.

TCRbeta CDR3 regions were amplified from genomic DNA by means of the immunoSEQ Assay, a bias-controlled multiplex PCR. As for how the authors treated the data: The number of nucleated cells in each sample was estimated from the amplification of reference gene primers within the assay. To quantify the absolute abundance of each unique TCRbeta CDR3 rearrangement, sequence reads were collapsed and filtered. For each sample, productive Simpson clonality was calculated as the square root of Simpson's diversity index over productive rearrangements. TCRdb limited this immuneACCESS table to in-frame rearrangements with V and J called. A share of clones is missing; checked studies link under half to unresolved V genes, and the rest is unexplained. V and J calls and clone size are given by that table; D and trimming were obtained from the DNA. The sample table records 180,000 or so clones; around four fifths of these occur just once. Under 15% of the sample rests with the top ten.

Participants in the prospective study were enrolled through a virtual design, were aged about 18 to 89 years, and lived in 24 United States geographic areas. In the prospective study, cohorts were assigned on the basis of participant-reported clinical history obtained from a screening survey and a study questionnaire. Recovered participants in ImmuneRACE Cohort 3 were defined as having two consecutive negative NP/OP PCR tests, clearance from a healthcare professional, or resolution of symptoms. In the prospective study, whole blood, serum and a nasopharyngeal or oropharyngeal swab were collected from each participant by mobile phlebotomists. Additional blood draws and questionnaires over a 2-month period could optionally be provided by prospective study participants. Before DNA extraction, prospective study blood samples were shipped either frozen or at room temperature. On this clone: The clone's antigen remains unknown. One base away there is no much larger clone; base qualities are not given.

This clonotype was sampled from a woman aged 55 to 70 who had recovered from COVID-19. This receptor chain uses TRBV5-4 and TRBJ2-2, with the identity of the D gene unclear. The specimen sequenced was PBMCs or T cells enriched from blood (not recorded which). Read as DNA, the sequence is TGTGCCAGCAGCTTTTACAGCACCGGGGAGCTGTTTTTT. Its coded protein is CASSFYSTGELFF.